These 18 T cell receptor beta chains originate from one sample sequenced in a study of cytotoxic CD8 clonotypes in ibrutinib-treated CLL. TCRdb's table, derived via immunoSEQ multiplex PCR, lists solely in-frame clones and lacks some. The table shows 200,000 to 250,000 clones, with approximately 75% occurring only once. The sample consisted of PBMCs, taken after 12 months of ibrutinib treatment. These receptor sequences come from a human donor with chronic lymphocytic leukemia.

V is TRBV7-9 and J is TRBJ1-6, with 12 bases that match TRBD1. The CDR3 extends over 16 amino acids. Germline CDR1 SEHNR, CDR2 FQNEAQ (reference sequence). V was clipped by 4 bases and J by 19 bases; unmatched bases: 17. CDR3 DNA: TGTGCCAGCAGCTCAAGGGGGGGACAGGGGGCCACCCGCCTACACTTT. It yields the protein CASSSRGGQGATRLHF.

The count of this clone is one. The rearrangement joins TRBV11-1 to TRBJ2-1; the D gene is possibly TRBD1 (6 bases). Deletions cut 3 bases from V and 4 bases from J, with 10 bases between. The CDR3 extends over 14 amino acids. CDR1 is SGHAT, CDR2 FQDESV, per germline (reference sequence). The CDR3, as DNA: TGTGCCAGCAGCTTGTACAGGGCGTACAATGAGCAGTTCTTC. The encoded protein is CASSLYRAYNEQFF.

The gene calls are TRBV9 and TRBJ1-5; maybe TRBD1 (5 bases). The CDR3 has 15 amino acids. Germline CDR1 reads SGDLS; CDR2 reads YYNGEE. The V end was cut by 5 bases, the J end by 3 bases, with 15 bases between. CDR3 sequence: CASSQGLGYNQPQHF. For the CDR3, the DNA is TGTGCCAGCAGTCAGGGATTGGGTTACAATCAGCCCCAGCATTTT.

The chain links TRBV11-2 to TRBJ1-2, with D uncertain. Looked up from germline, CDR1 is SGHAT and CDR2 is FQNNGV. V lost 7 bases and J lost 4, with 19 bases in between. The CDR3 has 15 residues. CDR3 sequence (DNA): TGTGCCAGCACGCCCGATCACGGGCGTAGCTATGGCTACACCTTC. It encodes CASTPDHGRSYGYTF.

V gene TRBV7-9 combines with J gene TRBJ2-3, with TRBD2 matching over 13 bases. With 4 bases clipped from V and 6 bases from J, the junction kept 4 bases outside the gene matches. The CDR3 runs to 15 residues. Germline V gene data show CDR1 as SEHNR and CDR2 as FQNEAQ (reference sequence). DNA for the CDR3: TGTGCCAGCAGCTACGGGACTAGCGGGATTGATACGCAGTATTTT. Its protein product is CASSYGTSGIDTQYF.

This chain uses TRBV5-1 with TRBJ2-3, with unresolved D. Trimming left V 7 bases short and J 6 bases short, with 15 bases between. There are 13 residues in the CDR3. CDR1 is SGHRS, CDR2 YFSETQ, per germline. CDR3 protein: CASYLLNGDTQYF. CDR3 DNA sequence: TGCGCCAGCTACCTGCTTAACGGCGATACGCAGTATTTT.

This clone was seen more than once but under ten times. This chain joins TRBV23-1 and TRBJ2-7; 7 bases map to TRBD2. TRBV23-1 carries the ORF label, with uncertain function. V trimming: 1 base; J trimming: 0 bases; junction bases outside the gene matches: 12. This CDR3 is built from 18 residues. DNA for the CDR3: TGCGCCAGCAGTCAATTGCGGGAGAGACCTAGGAGCTCCTACGAGCAGTACTTC. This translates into CASSQLRERPRSSYEQYF.

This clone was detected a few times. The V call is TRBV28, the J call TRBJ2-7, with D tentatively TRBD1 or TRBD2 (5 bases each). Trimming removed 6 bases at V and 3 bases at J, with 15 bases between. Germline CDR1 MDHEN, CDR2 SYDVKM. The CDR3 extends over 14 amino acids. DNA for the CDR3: TGTGCCAGCAGGAAGGGACGGAACCTCTACGAGCAGTACTTC. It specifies CASRKGRNLYEQYF.

CDR3 coding DNA: TGTGCCAGCCGGACAGATTTCACAGATACGCAGTATTTT. Amino acids: CASRTDFTDTQYF. The chain combines TRBV6-1 with TRBJ2-3; a weak D match, TRBD1 (6 bases). V was shortened by 8 bases and J by 2 bases, with 11 bases between the two germline ends. This CDR3 contains 13 residues. Germline V gene data show CDR1 as MNHNS and CDR2 as SASEGT.

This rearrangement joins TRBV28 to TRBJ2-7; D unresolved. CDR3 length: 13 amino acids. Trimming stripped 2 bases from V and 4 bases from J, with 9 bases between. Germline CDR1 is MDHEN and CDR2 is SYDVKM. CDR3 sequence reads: CASSLLSGYEQYF. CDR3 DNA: TGTGCCAGCAGTTTACTTTCTGGATACGAGCAGTACTTC.

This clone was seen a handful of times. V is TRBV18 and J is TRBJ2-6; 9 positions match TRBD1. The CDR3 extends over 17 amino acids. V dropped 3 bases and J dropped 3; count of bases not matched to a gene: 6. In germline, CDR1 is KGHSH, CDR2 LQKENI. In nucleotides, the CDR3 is TGTGCCAGCTCACCTACGGGACAGGGCTTTGGGGCCAACGTCCTGACTTTC. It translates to CASSPTGQGFGANVLTF.

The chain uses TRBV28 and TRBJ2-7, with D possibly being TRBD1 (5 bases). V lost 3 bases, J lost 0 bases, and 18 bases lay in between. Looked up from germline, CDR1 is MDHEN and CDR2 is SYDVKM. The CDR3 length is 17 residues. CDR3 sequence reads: CASSFKLGPPSSYEQYF. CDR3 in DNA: TGTGCCAGCAGTTTTAAGTTGGGGCCCCCAAGCTCCTACGAGCAGTACTTC.

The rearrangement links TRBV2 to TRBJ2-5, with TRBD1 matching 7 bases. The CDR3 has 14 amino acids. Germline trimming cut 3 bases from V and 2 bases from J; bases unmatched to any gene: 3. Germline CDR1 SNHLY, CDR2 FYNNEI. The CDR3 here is CASSEPGQQETQYF. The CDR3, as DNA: TGTGCCAGCAGTGAGCCGGGACAGCAAGAGACCCAGTACTTC.

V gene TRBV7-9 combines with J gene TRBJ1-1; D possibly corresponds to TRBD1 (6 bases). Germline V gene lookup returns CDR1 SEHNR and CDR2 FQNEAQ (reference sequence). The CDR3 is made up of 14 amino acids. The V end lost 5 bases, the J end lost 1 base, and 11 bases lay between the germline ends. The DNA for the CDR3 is TGTGCCAGCAGCCCGCGCAGGGGGAACACTGAAGCTTTCTTT. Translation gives CASSPRRGNTEAFF.

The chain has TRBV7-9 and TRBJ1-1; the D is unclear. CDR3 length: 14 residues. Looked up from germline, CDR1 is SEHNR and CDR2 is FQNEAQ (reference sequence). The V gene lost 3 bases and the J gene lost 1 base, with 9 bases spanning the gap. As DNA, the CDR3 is TGTGCCAGCAGCTTCCCACAAACGAACACTGAAGCTTTCTTT. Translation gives CASSFPQTNTEAFF. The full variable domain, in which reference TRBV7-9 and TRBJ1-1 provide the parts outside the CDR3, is DTGVSQNPRHKITKRGQNVTFRCDPISEHNRLYWYRQTLGQGPEFLTYFQNEAQLEKSRLLSDRFSAERPKGSFSTLEIQRTEQGDSAMYLCASSFPQTNTEAFFGQGTRLTVV.

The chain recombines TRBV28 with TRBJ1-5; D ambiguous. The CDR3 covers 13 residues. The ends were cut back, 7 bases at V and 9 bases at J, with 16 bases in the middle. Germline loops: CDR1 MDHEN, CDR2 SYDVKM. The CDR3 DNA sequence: TGTGCCAGCAAACGGGCCTCAAGCCGGCCCCAGCATTTT. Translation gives CASKRASSRPQHF.

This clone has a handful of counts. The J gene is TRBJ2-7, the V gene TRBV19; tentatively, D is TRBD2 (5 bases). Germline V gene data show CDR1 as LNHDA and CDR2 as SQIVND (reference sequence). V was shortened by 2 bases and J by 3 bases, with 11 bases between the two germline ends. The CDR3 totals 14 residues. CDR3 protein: CASSIFGLNYEQYF. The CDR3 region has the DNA TGTGCCAGTAGTATATTTGGACTGAACTACGAGCAGTACTTC.

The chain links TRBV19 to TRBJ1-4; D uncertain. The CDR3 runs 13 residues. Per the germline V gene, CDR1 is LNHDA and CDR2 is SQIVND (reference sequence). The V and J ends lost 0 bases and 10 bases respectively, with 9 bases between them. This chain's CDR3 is CASSIDSHRKLFF. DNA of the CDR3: TGTGCCAGTAGTATAGATAGCCATCGAAAACTGTTTTTT.